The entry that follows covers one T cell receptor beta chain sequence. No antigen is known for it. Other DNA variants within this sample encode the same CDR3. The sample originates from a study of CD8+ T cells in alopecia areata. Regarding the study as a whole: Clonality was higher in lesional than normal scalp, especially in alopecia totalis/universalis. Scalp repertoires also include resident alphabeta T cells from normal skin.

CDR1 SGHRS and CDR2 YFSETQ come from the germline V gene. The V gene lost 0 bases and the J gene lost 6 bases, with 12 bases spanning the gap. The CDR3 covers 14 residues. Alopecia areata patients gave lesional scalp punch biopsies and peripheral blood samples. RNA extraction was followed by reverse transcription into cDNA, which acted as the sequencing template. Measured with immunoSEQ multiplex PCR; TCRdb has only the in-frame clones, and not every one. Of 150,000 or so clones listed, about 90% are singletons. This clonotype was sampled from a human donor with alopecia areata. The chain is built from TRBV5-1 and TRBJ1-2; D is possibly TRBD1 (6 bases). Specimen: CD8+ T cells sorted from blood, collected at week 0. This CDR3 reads CASSLEQGRDGYTF. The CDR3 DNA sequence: TGCGCCAGCAGCTTGGAACAGGGAAGGGATGGCTACACCTTC.